Following are 15 T cell receptor beta chains from one sample sequenced in a study of cytomegalovirus exposure and HLA in healthy donors. PCR amplification relied on 60 Vbeta primers (plus 13 Jbeta primers). The repertoire was sequenced with immunoSEQ multiplex PCR; TCRdb's copy has only in-frame clones and lacks some. Among roughly 170,000 clones listed, about 79% were seen once. Material: PBMCs. The source of these receptors is a girl aged 2-15 years in good health and CMV-seropositive.

The chain combines TRBV19 with TRBJ2-1, with 10 bases matching TRBD1. V dropped 4 bases and J dropped 8; count of bases not matched to a gene: 8. The CDR3 has 15 residues. The germline V gene has CDR1 LNHDA and CDR2 SQIVND (reference sequence). As DNA, the CDR3 is TGTGCCAGTAGTACCCCGGGACAGGGGATGTATGAGCAGTTCTTC. Residues: CASSTPGQGMYEQFF.

The chain employs TRBV5-1 and TRBJ1-1; D possibly corresponds to TRBD1 (5 bases). The V and J ends lost 0 bases and 3 bases respectively, with 12 bases between them. This CDR3 spans 15 amino acids. Germline-derived CDR1 and CDR2 are SGHRS and YFSETQ. CDR3 bases: TGCGCCAGCAGCTTGGATTCAGGGATGCACACTGAAGCTTTCTTT. It encodes CASSLDSGMHTEAFF. Variable domain in full (rest from reference TRBV5-1 and TRBJ1-1): KAGVTQTPRYLIKTRGQQVTLSCSPISGHRSVSWYQQTPGQGLQFLFEYFSETQRNKGNFPGRFSGRQFSNSRSEMNVSTLELGDSALYLCASSLDSGMHTEAFFGQGTRLTVV.

This clone has just one count. This chain joins TRBV6-1 and TRBJ1-2, with TRBD1 matching over 8 bases. Germline lookup yields CDR1 MNHNS and CDR2 SASEGT. The ends lost 8 bases at V and 8 bases at J; junction bases unmatched: 10. The CDR3 covers 13 residues. This CDR3 reads CASGIDRGGGYTF. The CDR3 DNA reads as TGTGCCAGCGGTATCGACAGGGGTGGAGGCTACACCTTC.

The rearrangement uses TRBV6-5 and TRBJ2-7; D is possibly TRBD2 (6 bases). Trimming took 5 bases from V and 5 from J, leaving 16 bases between them. Germline lookup yields CDR1 MNHEY and CDR2 SVGAGI. The CDR3 is made up of 14 amino acids. CDR3 DNA: TGTGCCAGCAGTCCCCGACTAGGGTACGACGAGCAGTACTTC. Protein sequence: CASSPRLGYDEQYF.

The chain is built from TRBV7-9 and TRBJ2-1, with D maybe TRBD2 (7 bases). Germline CDR1 is SEHNR and CDR2 is FQNEAQ (reference sequence). Between the trimmed V and J ends, which lost 0 bases and 4 bases, there was a span of 13 bases. The CDR3 sequence is 16 residues long. In DNA, the CDR3 is TGTGCCAGCAGCTTAGCTTGGGGGGGCCCGTACAATGAGCAGTTCTTC. Encoded protein: CASSLAWGGPYNEQFF. The variable domain in full, completed from reference TRBV7-9 and TRBJ2-1, reads DTGVSQNPRHKITKRGQNVTFRCDPISEHNRLYWYRQTLGQGPEFLTYFQNEAQLEKSRLLSDRFSAERPKGSFSTLEIQRTEQGDSAMYLCASSLAWGGPYNEQFFGPGTRLTVL.

This clone came up a few times. This chain connects TRBV4-1 to TRBJ1-1, with 10 bases that match TRBD1. V trimming: 3 bases; J trimming: 4 bases; junction bases outside the gene matches: 14. From germline, CDR1 is MGHRA and CDR2 YSYEKL. This CDR3 contains 18 residues. The CDR3, as DNA: TGCGCCAGCAGCCAGCAAAGACAGGGGGCGCCTAAGGTCACTGAAGCTTTCTTT. It translates to CASSQQRQGAPKVTEAFF.

CDR3: CASSSIAGINYGYTF. CDR3 nucleotides: TGTGCCAGCAGCTCCATAGCCGGGATTAACTATGGCTACACCTTC. The rearrangement links TRBV11-2 to TRBJ1-2; D gene ambiguous. The CDR3 runs to 15 residues. Germline V lookup: CDR1 SGHAT, CDR2 FQNNGV. With 4 bases removed from V and 1 base from J, the gap between germline ends came to 13 bases.

V is TRBV19 and J is TRBJ2-7, with unresolved D. V lost 5 bases and J lost 3, with 5 bases in between. The CDR3 has 11 residues. Per the germline V gene, CDR1 is LNHDA and CDR2 is SQIVND (reference sequence). The chain's CDR3 is CASSYNYEQYF. In DNA form, the CDR3 reads TGTGCCAGTAGTTACAACTACGAGCAGTACTTC.

The rearrangement joins TRBV7-6 to TRBJ2-2; maybe TRBD2 (6 bases). The V end was cut by 5 bases, the J end by 6 bases, with 13 bases between. Germline V gene sequence: CDR1 SGHVS, CDR2 FNYEAQ. The CDR3 is 14 residues long. The CDR3 is CASSIPGGPGELFF. The CDR3 nucleotides are TGTGCCAGCAGCATCCCCGGGGGTCCCGGGGAGCTGTTTTTT.

The count of this clone is one. The chain links TRBV5-1 to TRBJ2-4; D may be TRBD1 (5 bases). The CDR3 loop spans 17 amino acids. V was cut by 3 bases and J by 0 bases, with 16 bases left in between. Germline V gives CDR1 SGHRS, CDR2 YFSETQ. The CDR3 nucleotides read TGCGCCAGCAGCTCCGGCCCGACAGTGCTAGCCAAAAACATTCAGTACTTC. Translating gives CASSSGPTVLAKNIQYF.

The chain combines TRBV7-9 with TRBJ1-2; D is uncertain. V lost 2 bases and J 8 bases, leaving 12 bases between the germline ends. CDR1 and CDR2 (germline): SEHNR, FQNEAQ (reference sequence). The CDR3 contains 13 residues. In DNA, the CDR3 is TGTGCCAGCAGCTTATCCGGGAAGTTAGGCTACACCTTC. Its translation: CASSLSGKLGYTF.

V usage is TRBV9 and J usage is TRBJ2-1, with D maybe TRBD2 (5 bases). This CDR3 comprises 16 residues. CDR1 is SGDLS, CDR2 YYNGEE, per germline. V shed 1 base and J shed 7 bases, with 18 bases lying between them. The CDR3 nucleotides are TGTGCCAGCAGCGTAATGAGCGGCCCCCTGGGGAATGAGCAGTTCTTC. Translated: CASSVMSGPLGNEQFF.

This chain joins TRBV11-2 and TRBJ1-5, with D tentatively TRBD1 (5 bases). V lost 3 bases to trimming and J lost 5 bases, with 17 bases between them. Germline lookup yields CDR1 SGHAT and CDR2 FQNNGV. CDR3 length equals 16 residues. The CDR3 region has the DNA TGTGCCAGCAGCTTCTTCCGGCGGCAGGGCGATCAGCCCCAGCATTTT. As protein: CASSFFRRQGDQPQHF.

The chain is built from TRBV19 and TRBJ2-1; D gene ambiguous. The CDR3 length is 15 residues. With 7 bases removed from V and 0 bases from J, the gap between germline ends came to 13 bases. CDR1 is LNHDA and CDR2 is SQIVND in the germline V gene (reference sequence). This chain's CDR3 is CASTFDRSSYNEQFF. CDR3 coding DNA: TGTGCCAGTACTTTTGACCGGAGCTCCTACAATGAGCAGTTCTTC.

In its sample, this clone was seen once. The rearrangement joins TRBV10-3 to TRBJ1-1, with D possibly being TRBD1 (6 bases). CDR3 length: 14 residues. Trimming pared 0 bases from V and 8 bases from J, leaving 13 bases between. Germline loops: CDR1 ENHRY, CDR2 SYGVKD. CDR3: CAISESVTRGEAFF. CDR3 DNA: TGTGCCATCAGTGAGTCGGTGACGAGGGGGGAAGCTTTCTTT.